These 9 T cell receptor beta chains came from one sample sequenced in a study of OX40 agonist ivuxolimab in advanced cancers. Sequencing was performed with immunoSEQ multiplex PCR; in TCRdb, only in-frame clones are kept and a portion is missing. The sample contains some 77,000 clones, more than 80% of which appear only once. This material consisted of CD4+ or CD8+ T cells sorted from blood, taken in a trial of the OX40 agonist ivuxolimab. The receptor source for this set is an adult with an advanced solid tumor such as melanoma, head and neck, liver or kidney cancer.

The J gene is TRBJ2-2, the V gene TRBV7-3, with D possibly being TRBD1 (5 bases). V shed 2 bases and J shed 8 bases, with 27 bases lying between them. CDR1 and CDR2 (germline): SGHTA, FQGTGA. The CDR3 is made up of 19 amino acids. CDR3 bases: TGTGCCAGCAGCTTAGCTTTCTCGGAACCGGCAGGGCCCGCTGGGGAGCTGTTTTTT. Translation gives CASSLAFSEPAGPAGELFF.

This chain links TRBV19 with TRBJ2-7; no reliable D call. Germline V gene lookup returns CDR1 LNHDA and CDR2 SQIVND (reference sequence). The CDR3 extends over 15 amino acids. V lost 9 bases to trimming and J lost 0 bases, with 18 bases between them. The CDR3 nucleotides are TGTGCCAGCCCGATAGGAGTTGCGGACTCCTACGAGCAGTACTTC. This sequence encodes CASPIGVADSYEQYF.

The rearrangement uses TRBV28 and TRBJ2-5; 7 bases line up with TRBD2. The CDR3 runs 14 residues. V lost 4 bases and J lost 2; bases outside the gene matches: 4. The germline V gene has CDR1 MDHEN and CDR2 SYDVKM. The chain's CDR3 is CASSWSSGQETQYF. CDR3 coding DNA: TGTGCCAGCAGTTGGTCTAGCGGACAAGAGACCCAGTACTTC.

CDR3 coding DNA: TGCGCCAGCAGCGCTACAGGGGATGCGGATACGCAGTATTTT. This sequence encodes CASSATGDADTQYF. The chain links TRBV5-1 to TRBJ2-3, with TRBD1 matching 7 bases. The V segment lost 4 bases and the J segment 6 bases; nucleotides outside the gene matches: 8. Germline CDR1 SGHRS, CDR2 YFSETQ. The CDR3 totals 14 residues.

Note on this clone: Other DNA sequences in this specimen translate into the identical CDR3. V usage is TRBV20-1 and J usage is TRBJ2-7; no clear D. Germline CDR1 DFQATT, CDR2 SNEGSKA (reference sequence). This CDR3 spans 11 amino acids. V was cut by 3 bases and J by 3 bases, with 6 bases left in between. The CDR3 is CSARSYYEQYF. CDR3 bases: TGCAGTGCTAGGTCATACTACGAGCAGTACTTC.

In regard to this clone: The CDR3 carries no conserved terminal phenylalanine or tryptophan, so it likely arises from a read error. Because the CDR3's place on the DNA is in doubt, the DNA is left out and the CDR3 is given as listed by TCRdb. This chain links TRBV5-8 with TRBJ2-6; whether TRBD2, the table's D call, matches the DNA was not checked. Counting both end residues, the CDR3 totals 12 amino acids. CDR1 is SGHTS, CDR2 YDEGEE, per germline. The CDR3 is CASSFDFSGALV.

The chain has TRBV27 and TRBJ2-2; the match to TRBD2 covers 7 bases. Germline lookup yields CDR1 MNHEY and CDR2 SMNVEV (reference sequence). The V segment lost 8 bases and the J segment 2 bases; nucleotides outside the gene matches: 14. This CDR3 has 17 residues. The CDR3 nucleotides read TGTGCCAGCTCCCTCAGGCGGCTAGCGGACAACACCGGGGAGCTGTTTTTT. This translates into CASSLRRLADNTGELFF.

V and J are TRBV21-1 and TRBJ2-1; no check of the table's D call, TRBD1, against the DNA was made. TRBV21-1 is a documented pseudogene. The CDR3 spans 15 residues. As DNA, the CDR3 is TGTGCCACCCGACAGGGGTTGGCGGGAGATGGTGAGCAGTTCTTC. This codes for CATRQGLAGDGEQFF.

This sequence joins TRBV27 and TRBJ2-5; TRBD2 might be the D (6 bases). CDR1 is MNHEY, CDR2 SMNVEV, per germline (reference sequence). Deletions cut 2 bases from V and 5 bases from J, with 24 bases between. The CDR3 spans 18 residues. The CDR3 bases are TGTGCCAGCAGTTTAGTTCCCCCCCGCGGGACCAGCAGGGAGACCCAGTACTTC. Translated: CASSLVPPRGTSRETQYF.